Presented here are 22 T cell receptor beta chains from one specimen sequenced in a study of T cell repertoires in cytomegalovirus infection. TCRdb re-called the reads with MiXCR, one entry per CDR3 protein. Among about 320,000 distinct CDR3 sequences listed, roughly 9.5% were seen once. The sequencing input was PBMCs. All receptors derive from a human donor in good health (CMV status not recorded). Some clones in this sample may be carry-over from other donors' samples.

This clonotype was observed a handful of times. This chain connects TRBV4-2 to TRBJ2-5; D not certain. With 4 bases removed from V and 0 bases from J, the gap between germline ends came to 9 bases. Per germline, CDR1 LGHNA and CDR2 YNFKEQ. CDR3 length: 14 amino acids. As DNA, the CDR3 is TGTGCCAGCAGCCGATTATCCGACCAAGAGACCCAGTACTTC. The encoded protein is CASSRLSDQETQYF.

This clonotype has a count of ten or more. V is TRBV7-8 and J is TRBJ2-3; D uncertain. Germline V gene sequence: CDR1 SGHVS, CDR2 FQNEAQ. V gave up 1 base and J gave up 5 bases, with 19 bases separating them. There are 17 residues in the CDR3. The CDR3 region has the DNA TGTGCCAGCAGCTTAGTAGTGCGGCCTCGCTTGGGAGATACGCAGTATTTT. Translation: CASSLVVRPRLGDTQYF. Together with reference TRBV7-8 and TRBJ2-3, the CDR3 gives the full variable domain: GAGVSQSPRYKVAKRGQDVALRCDPISGHVSLFWYQQALGQGPEFLTYFQNEAQLDKSGLPSDRFFAERPEGSVSTLKIQRTQQEDSAVYLCASSLVVRPRLGDTQYFGPGTRLTVL.

This clonotype has a handful of counts. CDR3 nucleotides: TGCGCCAGCAGCCCACGGGATGGAAGGTCGGAGACCCAGTACTTC. This codes for CASSPRDGRSETQYF. The genes are TRBV4-1 and TRBJ2-5; TRBD2 is a possible D gene (5 bases). V was cut by 4 bases and J by 5 bases, with 17 bases left in between. The CDR3 runs to 15 residues. From germline, CDR1 is MGHRA and CDR2 YSYEKL.

Many counts were recorded for this clonotype. The chain links TRBV7-6 to TRBJ2-3, with unresolved D. The CDR3 runs to 13 residues. V lost 4 bases and J 4 bases, leaving 9 bases between the germline ends. Germline V gives CDR1 SGHVS, CDR2 FNYEAQ. As DNA, the CDR3 is TGTGCCAGCAGCTCTATTCGCTCAGATACGCAGTATTTT. Translating gives CASSSIRSDTQYF.

The chain joins TRBV12-3 or TRBV12-4 to TRBJ2-5; D unresolved. This CDR3 region has 12 residues. Between the trimmed V and J ends, which lost 4 bases and 5 bases, there was a span of 8 bases. The CDR3 region is CASSWNHETQYF. The CDR3, as DNA: TGTGCCAGCAGTTGGAATCATGAGACCCAGTACTTC.

This rearrangement joins TRBV12-3 or TRBV12-4 to TRBJ2-4; TRBD1 agrees at 10 bases. The CDR3 runs to 18 residues. The ends lost 4 bases at V and 2 bases at J; junction bases unmatched: 11. The CDR3 here is CASSYWTGGALSKNIQYF. Written as DNA, the CDR3 is TGTGCCAGCAGTTATTGGACAGGGGGAGCCTTGTCCAAAAACATTCAGTACTTC.

This clonotype was detected ten times or more. This sequence joins TRBV18 and TRBJ1-5; D call uncertain. Germline CDR1 KGHSH, CDR2 LQKENI. V was trimmed by 2 bases and J by 4 bases, leaving 21 bases between them. CDR3 length: 18 amino acids. This CDR3 is CASSPGGRTSHGNQPQHF. Here the CDR3 DNA reads TGTGCCAGCTCACCAGGAGGAAGGACTTCTCATGGGAATCAGCCCCAGCATTTT.

The chain employs TRBV20-1 and TRBJ2-5; tentative D call: TRBD1 (6 bases). The CDR3 length is 12 residues. Germline loops: CDR1 DFQATT, CDR2 SNEGSKA (reference sequence). The germline V and J ends were trimmed by 4 bases and 2 bases, with 8 bases remaining between them. The CDR3 DNA reads as TGCAGTGCTATTAGGGGGCAAGAGACCCAGTACTTC. It codes for CSAIRGQETQYF.

This clonotype was observed a few times. The CDR3: CASSLSYRSNQPQHF. DNA of the CDR3: TGTGCCAGCAGTTTATCGTACAGGTCGAATCAGCCCCAGCATTTT. The chain links TRBV27 to TRBJ1-5; D possibly corresponds to TRBD1 (5 bases). Germline CDR1 reads MNHEY; CDR2 reads SMNVEV (reference sequence). CDR3 length equals 15 residues. Deletions cut 0 bases from V and 4 bases from J, with 10 bases between.

This clonotype was seen only a few times. V usage is TRBV7-2 and J usage is TRBJ2-1; D is unclear. The germline V gene has CDR1 SGHTA and CDR2 FQGNSA. The V end was cut by 2 bases, the J end by 8 bases, with 4 bases between. The CDR3 runs 11 residues. Here the CDR3 DNA reads TGTGCCAGCAGCTTATACCATGAGCAGTTCTTC. Protein: CASSLYHEQFF. Using reference TRBV7-2 and TRBJ2-1 for the parts outside the CDR3, the full variable domain is GAGVSQSPSNKVTEKGKDVELRCDPISGHTALYWYRQSLGQGLEFLIYFQGNSAPDKSGLPSDRFSAERTGGSVSTLTIQRTQQEDSAVYLCASSLYHEQFFGPGTRLTVL.

This clonotype was counted ten times or more. The rearrangement links TRBV7-2 to TRBJ1-6; D unclear. The V gene lost 1 base and the J gene lost 13 bases, with 11 bases spanning the gap. CDR3 length equals 13 residues. Germline V CDR1 and CDR2: SGHTA, FQGNSA. For the CDR3, the DNA is TGTGCCAGCAGCTTAGTGGCAGGAGACCCCCTCCACTTT. Translated: CASSLVAGDPLHF.

This clonotype appeared a few times. The genes are TRBV15 and TRBJ1-5; D remains unclear. CDR1 LNHNV and CDR2 YYDKDF come from the germline V gene (reference sequence). The ends were cut back, 11 bases at V and 2 bases at J, with 13 bases in the middle. This CDR3 region has 13 residues. This CDR3 reads CASSSVGNQPQHF. CDR3 DNA sequence: TGTGCCTCCTCCTCTGTGGGCAATCAGCCCCAGCATTTT.

This chain links TRBV14 with TRBJ1-1; D is perhaps TRBD1 (5 bases). Germline lookup yields CDR1 SGHDN and CDR2 FVKESK. The germline V and J ends were trimmed by 3 bases and 2 bases, with 16 bases remaining between them. The length of the CDR3 is 16 residues. CDR3 protein: CASSHGTLRGNTEAFF. The CDR3 coding sequence is TGTGCCAGCAGCCATGGGACGCTACGGGGTAACACTGAAGCTTTCTTT.

This clonotype was observed a handful of times. The rearrangement links TRBV6-1 to TRBJ1-6; D call uncertain. The CDR3 is made up of 13 amino acids. Germline values: CDR1 MNHNS, CDR2 SASEGT. Trimming took off 4 bases at V and 10 bases at J, with 11 bases between the two ends. The CDR3 sequence: CASSGTVYSPLHF. CDR3 nucleotides: TGTGCCAGCAGTGGCACGGTTTACTCACCCCTCCACTTT.

A few counts support this clonotype. This chain joins TRBV5-1 and TRBJ1-4, with TRBD1 matching over 9 bases. Trimming removed 4 bases from V and 0 bases from J; junction bases left unmatched: 16. Germline loops: CDR1 SGHRS, CDR2 YFSETQ. The CDR3 sequence is 20 residues long. In nucleotides, the CDR3 is TGCGCCAGCAGCCCGGGACAGGGCCGAATCTGGGGGGCAACTAATGAAAAACTGTTTTTT. Amino acid sequence: CASSPGQGRIWGATNEKLFF.

The sample holds many counts of this clonotype. A read error may account for a junction end that differs from germline. The V call is TRBV7-8, the J call TRBJ1-2, with D possibly being TRBD1 (5 bases). The CDR3 extends over 15 amino acids. Germline V gene data show CDR1 as SGHVS and CDR2 as FQNEAQ. CDR3 sequence (DNA): TGTGCCAGCACCTTAGAGTCAGGGAAGAACTATGGCTACACCTTC. Its protein is CASTLESGKNYGYTF.

V and J are TRBV4-1 and TRBJ1-1; D gene uncertain. Per the germline V gene, CDR1 is MGHRA and CDR2 is YSYEKL. This CDR3 region has 15 residues. Trimming cost V 0 bases and J 4 bases, with 12 bases left between them. CDR3 sequence (DNA): TGCGCCAGCAGCCAAGATCCCGGTGAGGGCACTGAAGCTTTCTTT. It encodes CASSQDPGEGTEAFF.

This clonotype was counted many times. The rearrangement uses TRBV4-3 and TRBJ1-1; no firm D call. The V end lost 0 bases, the J end lost 2 bases, and 7 bases lay between the germline ends. Per the germline V gene, CDR1 is LGHNA and CDR2 is YSLEER. This CDR3 is built from 14 residues. The CDR3 loop is CASSQDPTNTEAFF. CDR3 nucleotide sequence: TGCGCCAGCAGCCAAGACCCAACAAACACTGAAGCTTTCTTT.

In its sample, this clonotype was seen many times. The rearrangement links TRBV6-2 or TRBV6-3 to TRBJ1-1; possible D gene TRBD1, 5 bases. CDR1 is MNHEY, CDR2 SVGEGT, per germline. Trimming pared 8 bases from V and 3 bases from J, leaving 13 bases between. CDR3 length: 13 residues. DNA of the CDR3: TGTGCCAGCCGTTTACAGGACTACACTGAAGCTTTCTTT. Encoded protein: CASRLQDYTEAFF.

This clonotype was seen only a few times. The gene calls are TRBV12-3 or TRBV12-4 and TRBJ2-5, with a tentative D call TRBD2 (6 bases). This CDR3 is 13 amino acids long. Trimming left V 8 bases short and J 3 bases short, with 13 bases between. The CDR3 DNA sequence: TGTGCCAGCCTTCGCGGGACCGAAGAGACCCAGTACTTC. Translation: CASLRGTEETQYF.

This clonotype was seen at least ten times. This chain joins TRBV7-6 and TRBJ1-5; the match to TRBD1 covers 7 bases. Germline loops: CDR1 SGHVS, CDR2 FNYEAQ. J lost 4 bases, V lost 2 bases, and 8 bases had no gene match. This CDR3 is built from 16 residues. The CDR3 spells CASSLLGRQGNQPQHF. The CDR3 bases are TGTGCCAGCAGCTTATTGGGGAGACAGGGAAATCAGCCCCAGCATTTT.

This clonotype was seen at least ten times. The chain combines TRBV7-2 with TRBJ1-2; no clear D. V shed 4 bases and J shed 3 bases, with 6 bases lying between them. CDR1 is SGHTA and CDR2 is FQGNSA in the germline V gene. The CDR3 runs 12 residues. CDR3 nucleotides: TGTGCCAGCAGCTCCCTGGACTATGGCTACACCTTC. Translation gives CASSSLDYGYTF.